This record looks at one T cell receptor beta chain sequence and its context. Germline CDR1 reads SGHVS; CDR2 reads FNYEAQ. This CDR3 has 16 residues. Between the trimmed V and J ends, which lost 1 base and 0 bases, there was a span of 9 bases. This specimen comes from a study of cytomegalovirus exposure and HLA in healthy donors. The primer mix had 60 Vbeta and 13 Jbeta primers. Assay used: immunoSEQ multiplex PCR; TCRdb lists only in-frame clones, some missing. The sample holds 130,000 to 150,000 clones, roughly two thirds seen once. The chain is built from TRBV7-6 and TRBJ2-2, with D hard to call. This TCR was sampled from a human donor in good health. Sequencing used PBMCs. CDR3 bases: TGTGCCAGCAGCTTAGAGGCGAGCGCGAACACCGGGGAGCTGTTTTTT. This gives the protein CASSLEASANTGELFF. Full variable domain (missing parts from reference TRBV7-6 and TRBJ2-2): GAGVSQSPRYKVTKRGQDVALRCDPISGHVSLYWYRQALGQGPEFLTYFNYEAQQDKSGLPNDRFSAERPEGSISTLTIQRTEQRDSAMYRCASSLEASANTGELFFGEGSRLTVL.